These 2 T cell receptor beta chains were all obtained from the same sample, sequenced in a study of blood T cell repertoires in COVID-19 (dated by TCRdb to 2018 to 2020). Library construction relied on the immunoSEQ multiplex PCR assay. This is the immuneACCESS table as TCRdb keeps it, with only in-frame sequences that have V and J called. A part of the clones is gone; compared with another copy, unresolved V genes explain less than half, and the rest is unexplained. This sample holds approximately 310,000 clones; 80% to 90% were observed only once. The ten largest account for roughly 2.2% of the sample. Source material: PBMCs or T cells enriched from blood (not recorded which). The source of these receptors is a man younger than 40 who had recovered from COVID-19.

The chain carries TRBV19 and TRBJ2-3; TRBD2 aligns across 11 bases. CDR3 length: 16 residues. V was pared by 3 bases and J by 1 base, with 3 bases of the junction left unmatched. Germline V CDR1 and CDR2: LNHDA, SQIVND (reference sequence). CDR3 DNA: TGTGCCAGTAGTATTCCGACTAGCGGGGGCACAGATACGCAGTATTTT. It is translated as CASSIPTSGGTDTQYF.

J is TRBJ1-2 and V is TRBV6-5; 8 bases line up with TRBD1. Germline assignment: CDR1 MNHEY and CDR2 SVGAGI. The CDR3 is 15 residues long. V dropped 2 bases and J dropped 8; count of bases not matched to a gene: 10. The CDR3 DNA is TGTGCCAGCAGTTACACAGACAGGGGACCTAAGGGCTACACCTTC. Protein: CASSYTDRGPKGYTF.